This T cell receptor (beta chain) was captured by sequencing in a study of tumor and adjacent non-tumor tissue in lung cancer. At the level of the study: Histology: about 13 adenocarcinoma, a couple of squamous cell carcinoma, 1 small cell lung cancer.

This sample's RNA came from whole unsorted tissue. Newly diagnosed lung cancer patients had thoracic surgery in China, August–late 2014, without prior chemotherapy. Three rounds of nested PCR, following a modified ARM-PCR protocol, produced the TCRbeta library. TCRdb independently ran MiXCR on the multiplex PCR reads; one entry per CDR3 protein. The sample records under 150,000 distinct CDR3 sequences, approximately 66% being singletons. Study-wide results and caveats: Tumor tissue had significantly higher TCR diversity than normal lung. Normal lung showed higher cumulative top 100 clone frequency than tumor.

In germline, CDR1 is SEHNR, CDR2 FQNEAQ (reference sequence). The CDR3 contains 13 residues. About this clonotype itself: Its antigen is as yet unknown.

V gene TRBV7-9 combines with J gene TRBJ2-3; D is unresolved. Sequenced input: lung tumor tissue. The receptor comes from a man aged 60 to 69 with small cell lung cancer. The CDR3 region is CASEVWSTDTQYF. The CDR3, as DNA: TGTGCGAGCGAGGTCTGGAGCACAGATACGCAGTATTTT.